This section outlines one TCR beta chain sequence together with its context. The sample is drawn from a study of blood T cell repertoires in COVID-19. Study in general: Whether acute or convalescent, the COVID-19 samples came from the United States, Italy and Spain. The analysed material was cDNA or gDNA that came from T cells, B-cell-depleted T cells, or PBMCs.

Profiled with immunoSEQ multiplex PCR; TCRdb holds only in-frame clones, not every one. The table lists 120,000 to 150,000 clones, approximately 92% of them singletons. V lost 4 bases, J lost 6 bases, and 9 bases stayed unmatched. CDR1 is MGHRA and CDR2 is YSYEKL in the germline V gene. This CDR3 has 15 amino acids. Material for sequencing was peripheral blood. This sequence was found in a young man with COVID-19, enrolled during active disease. This chain joins TRBV4-1 and TRBJ1-5, with 7 nucleotides matching TRBD1. The DNA of the CDR3 is TGCGCCAGCAGCCGGAATGACAGGGTATCTCAGCCCCAGCATTTT. Encoded protein: CASSRNDRVSQPQHF.